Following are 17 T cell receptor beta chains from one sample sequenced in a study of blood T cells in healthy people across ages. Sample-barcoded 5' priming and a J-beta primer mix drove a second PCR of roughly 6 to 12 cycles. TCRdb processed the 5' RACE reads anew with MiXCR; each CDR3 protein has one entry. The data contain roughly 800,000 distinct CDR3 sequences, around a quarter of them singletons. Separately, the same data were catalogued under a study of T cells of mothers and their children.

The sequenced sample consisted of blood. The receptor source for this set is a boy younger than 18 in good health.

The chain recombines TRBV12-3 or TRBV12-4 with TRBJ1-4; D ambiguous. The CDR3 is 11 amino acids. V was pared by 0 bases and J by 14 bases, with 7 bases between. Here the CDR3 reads CASSLAGPLFF. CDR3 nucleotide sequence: TGTGCCAGCAGTTTAGCAGGACCCCTGTTTTTT.

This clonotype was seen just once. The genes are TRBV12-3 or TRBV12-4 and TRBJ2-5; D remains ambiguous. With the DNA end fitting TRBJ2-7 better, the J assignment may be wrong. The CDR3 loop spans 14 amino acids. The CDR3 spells CASSLESLSYEQYF. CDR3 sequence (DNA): TGTGCCAGCAGTTTAGAGAGCCTCTCCTACGAGCAGTACTTC.

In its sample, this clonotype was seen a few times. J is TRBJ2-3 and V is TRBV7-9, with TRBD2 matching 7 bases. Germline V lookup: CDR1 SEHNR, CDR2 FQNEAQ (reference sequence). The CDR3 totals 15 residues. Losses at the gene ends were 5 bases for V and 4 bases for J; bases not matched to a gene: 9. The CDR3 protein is CASSLSAGDSDTQYF. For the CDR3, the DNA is TGTGCCAGCAGCCTTTCGGCGGGGGACTCAGATACGCAGTATTTT. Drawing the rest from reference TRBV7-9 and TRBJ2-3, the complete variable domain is DTGVSQNPRHKITKRGQNVTFRCDPISEHNRLYWYRQTLGQGPEFLTYFQNEAQLEKSRLLSDRFSAERPKGSFSTLEIQRTEQGDSAMYLCASSLSAGDSDTQYFGPGTRLTVL.

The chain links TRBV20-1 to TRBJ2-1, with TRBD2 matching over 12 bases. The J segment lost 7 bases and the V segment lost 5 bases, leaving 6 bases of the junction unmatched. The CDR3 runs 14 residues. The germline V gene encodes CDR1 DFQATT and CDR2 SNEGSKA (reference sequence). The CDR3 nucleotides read TGCAGTGCTCCTACTAGCGGGGGGTTAAATGAGCAGTTCTTC. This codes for CSAPTSGGLNEQFF.

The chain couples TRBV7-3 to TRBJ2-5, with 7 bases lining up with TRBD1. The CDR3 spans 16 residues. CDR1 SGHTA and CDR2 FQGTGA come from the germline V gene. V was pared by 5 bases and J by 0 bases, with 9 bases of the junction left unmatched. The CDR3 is CASSQGTADYQETQYF. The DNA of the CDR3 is TGTGCCAGCAGCCAAGGGACAGCGGATTACCAAGAGACCCAGTACTTC. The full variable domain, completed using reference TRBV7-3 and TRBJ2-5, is GAGVSQTPSNKVTEKGKYVELRCDPISGHTALYWYRQSLGQGPEFLIYFQGTGAADDSGLPNDRFFAVRPEGSVSTLKIQRTERGDSAVYLCASSQGTADYQETQYFGPGTRLLVL.

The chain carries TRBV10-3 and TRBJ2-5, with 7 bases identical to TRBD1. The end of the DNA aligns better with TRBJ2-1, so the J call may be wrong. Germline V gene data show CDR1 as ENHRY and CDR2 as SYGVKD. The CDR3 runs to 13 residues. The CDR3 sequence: CAISGSRQGEQFF. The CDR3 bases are TGTGCCATCAGTGGATCCCGACAGGGTGAGCAGTTCTTC.

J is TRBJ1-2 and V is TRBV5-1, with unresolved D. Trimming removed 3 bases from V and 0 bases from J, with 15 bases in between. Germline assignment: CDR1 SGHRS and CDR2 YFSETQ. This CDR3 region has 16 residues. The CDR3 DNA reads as TGCGCCAGCAGCTACTACCGCGGGGAGACTAACTATGGCTACACCTTC. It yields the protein CASSYYRGETNYGYTF.

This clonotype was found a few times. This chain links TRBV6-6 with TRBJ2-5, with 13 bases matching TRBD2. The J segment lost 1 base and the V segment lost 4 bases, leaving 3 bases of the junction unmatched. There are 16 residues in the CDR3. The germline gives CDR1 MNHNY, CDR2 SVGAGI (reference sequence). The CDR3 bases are TGTGCCAGCAGTTCCCGACTAGCGGGGGGCCAAGAGACCCAGTACTTC. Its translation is CASSSRLAGGQETQYF.

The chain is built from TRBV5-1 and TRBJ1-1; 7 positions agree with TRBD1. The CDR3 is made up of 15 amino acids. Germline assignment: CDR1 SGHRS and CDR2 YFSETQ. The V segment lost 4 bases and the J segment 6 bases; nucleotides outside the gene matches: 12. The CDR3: CASSPFRQGLAEAFF. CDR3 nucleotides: TGCGCCAGCAGCCCTTTCCGACAGGGTTTGGCTGAAGCTTTCTTT.

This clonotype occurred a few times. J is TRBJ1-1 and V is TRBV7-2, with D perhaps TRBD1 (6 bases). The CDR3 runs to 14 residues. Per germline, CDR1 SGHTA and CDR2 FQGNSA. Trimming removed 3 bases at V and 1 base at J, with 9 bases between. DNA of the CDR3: TGTGCCAGCAGCTTGACAGGACCGAACACTGAAGCTTTCTTT. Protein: CASSLTGPNTEAFF.

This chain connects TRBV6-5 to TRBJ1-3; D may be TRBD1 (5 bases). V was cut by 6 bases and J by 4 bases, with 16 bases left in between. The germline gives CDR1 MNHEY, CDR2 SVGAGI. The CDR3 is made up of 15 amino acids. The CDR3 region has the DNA TGTGCCAGCAGCCCCGGGACCGCGGGCGGAAACACCATATATTTT. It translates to CASSPGTAGGNTIYF.

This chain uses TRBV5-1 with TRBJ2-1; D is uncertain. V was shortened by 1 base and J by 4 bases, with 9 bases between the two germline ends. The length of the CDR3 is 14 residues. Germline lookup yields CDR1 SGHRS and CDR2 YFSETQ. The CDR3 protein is CASSLPSEYNEQFF. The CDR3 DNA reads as TGCGCCAGCAGCTTGCCCTCGGAGTACAATGAGCAGTTCTTC.

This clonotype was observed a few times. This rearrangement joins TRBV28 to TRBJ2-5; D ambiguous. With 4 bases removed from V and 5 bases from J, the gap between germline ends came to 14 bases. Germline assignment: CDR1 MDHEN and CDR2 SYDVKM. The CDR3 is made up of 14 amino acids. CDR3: CASSSPRVSETQYF. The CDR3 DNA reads TGTGCCAGCAGTTCTCCCCGGGTATCGGAGACCCAGTACTTC.

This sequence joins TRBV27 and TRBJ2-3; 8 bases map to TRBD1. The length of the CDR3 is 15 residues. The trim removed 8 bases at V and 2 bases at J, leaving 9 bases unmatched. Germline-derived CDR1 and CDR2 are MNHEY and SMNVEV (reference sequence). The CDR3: CASGSHRGATDTQYF. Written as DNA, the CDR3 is TGTGCCAGCGGTTCCCACAGGGGGGCCACAGATACGCAGTATTTT.

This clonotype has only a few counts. CDR3 loop: CATAGAGRGLYNEQFF. CDR3 DNA: TGTGCCACCGCGGGGGCGGGGCGGGGACTTTACAATGAGCAGTTCTTC. The rearrangement joins TRBV7-2 to TRBJ2-1, with D maybe TRBD2 (7 bases). This CDR3 has 16 residues. Looked up from germline, CDR1 is SGHTA and CDR2 is FQGNSA. V was pared by 10 bases and J by 4 bases, with 23 bases between.

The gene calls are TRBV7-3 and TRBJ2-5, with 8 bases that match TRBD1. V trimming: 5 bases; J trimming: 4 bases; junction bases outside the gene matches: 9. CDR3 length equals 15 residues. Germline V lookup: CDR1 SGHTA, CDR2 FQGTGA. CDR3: CASSPLGQGGETQYF. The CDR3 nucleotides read TGTGCCAGCAGCCCCCTAGGACAGGGCGGAGAGACCCAGTACTTC.

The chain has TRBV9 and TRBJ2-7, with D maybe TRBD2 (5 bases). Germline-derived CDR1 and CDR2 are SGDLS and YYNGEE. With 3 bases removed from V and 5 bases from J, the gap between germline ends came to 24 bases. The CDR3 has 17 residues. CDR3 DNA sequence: TGTGCCAGCAGCGGAAGAGACGGGCGGGTGGCCCTCGACGAGCAGTACTTC. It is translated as CASSGRDGRVALDEQYF.